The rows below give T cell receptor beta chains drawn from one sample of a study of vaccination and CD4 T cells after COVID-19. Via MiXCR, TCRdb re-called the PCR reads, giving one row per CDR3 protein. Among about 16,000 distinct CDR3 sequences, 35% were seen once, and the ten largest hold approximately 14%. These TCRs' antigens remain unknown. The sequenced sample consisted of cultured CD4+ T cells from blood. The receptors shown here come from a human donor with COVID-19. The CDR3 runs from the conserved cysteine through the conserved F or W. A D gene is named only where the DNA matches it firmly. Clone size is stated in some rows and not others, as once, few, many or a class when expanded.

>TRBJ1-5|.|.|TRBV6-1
CASSPVLGGKPQHF
TGTGCCAGCAGCCCGGTTCTCGGCGGTAAGCCCCAGCATTTT
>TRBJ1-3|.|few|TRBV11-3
CASSPGLSGNTIYF
TGTGCCAGCAGCCCTGGGCTCTCTGGAAACACCATATATTTT
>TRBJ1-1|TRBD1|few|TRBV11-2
CASSPAGQGEAFF
TGTGCCAGCAGCCCCGCCGGACAGGGTGAAGCTTTCTTT
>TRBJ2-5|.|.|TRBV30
CAWSPPETHKETQYF
TGTGCCTGGAGTCCGCCGGAGACTCATAAAGAGACCCAGTACTTC
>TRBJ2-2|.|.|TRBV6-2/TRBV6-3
CASSWCPRRTWDGELFF
TGTGCCAGCAGTTGGTGCCCCAGGAGGACCTGGGACGGGGAGCTGTTTTTT
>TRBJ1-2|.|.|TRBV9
CASIRGSYTF
TGTGCCAGCATCCGAGGGAGCTACACCTTC
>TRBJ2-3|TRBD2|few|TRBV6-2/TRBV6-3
CASSGTTFTDTQYF
TGTGCCAGCAGTGGGACTACCTTCACAGATACGCAGTATTTT
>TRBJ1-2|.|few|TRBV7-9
CASSFSGDRGYGYTF
TGTGCCAGCAGCTTTTCTGGGGACCGAGGCTATGGCTACACCTTC
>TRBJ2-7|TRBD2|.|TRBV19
CASSPTSSLYEQYF
TGTGCCAGTAGCCCGACTAGCTCTCTCTACGAGCAGTACTTC
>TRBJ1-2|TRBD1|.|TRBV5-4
CVSSSRGGGGYTF
TGTGTCAGCAGCTCTAGAGGGGGCGGTGGCTACACCTTC
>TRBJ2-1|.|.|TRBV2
CASRPSGLDEQFF
TGTGCCAGCAGGCCTTCAGGGCTGGATGAGCAGTTCTTC
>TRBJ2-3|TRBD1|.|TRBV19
CASSISGQGFDTQYF
TGTGCCAGTAGTATATCGGGACAGGGCTTCGATACGCAGTATTTT
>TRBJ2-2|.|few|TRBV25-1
CASSGAEGKDAGELFF
TGTGCCAGCAGTGGGGCGGAGGGCAAGGACGCCGGGGAGCTGTTTTTT
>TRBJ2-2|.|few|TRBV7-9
CASSLDGGGELFF
TGTGCCAGCAGCTTAGACGGGGGCGGGGAGCTGTTTTTT
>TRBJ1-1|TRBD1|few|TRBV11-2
CASSSDRDTEAFF
TGTGCCAGCAGCTCGGACAGGGACACTGAAGCTTTCTTT
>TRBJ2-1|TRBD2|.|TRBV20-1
CSASAGGPLNEQFF
TGCAGTGCTAGCGCGGGGGGGCCCCTAAATGAGCAGTTCTTC
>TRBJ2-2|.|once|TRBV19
CASSPDGVANTGELFF
TGTGCCAGTAGTCCAGACGGTGTCGCGAACACCGGGGAGCTGTTTTTT
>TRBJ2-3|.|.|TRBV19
CASSKVGSNPSTDTQYF
TGTGCCAGTAGTAAGGTGGGGTCTAATCCTAGCACAGATACGCAGTATTTT
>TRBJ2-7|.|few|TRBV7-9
CASSLVFGNNEQYF
TGTGCCAGCAGCTTGGTATTCGGGAATAACGAGCAGTACTTC
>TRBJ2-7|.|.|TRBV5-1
CASSLGTYEQYF
TGCGCCAGCAGCTTGGGGACCTACGAGCAGTACTTC
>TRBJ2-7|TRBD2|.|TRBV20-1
CSASGGGPREAEQYF
TGCAGTGCTAGCGGCGGGGGGCCGAGGGAGGCCGAGCAGTACTTC
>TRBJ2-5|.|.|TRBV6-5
CASSYGQGSQETQYF
TGTGCCAGCAGTTACGGCCAGGGATCACAAGAGACCCAGTACTTC
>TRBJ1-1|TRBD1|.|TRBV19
CASKLGQGMNTEAFF
TGTGCCAGTAAGTTGGGACAGGGTATGAACACTGAAGCTTTCTTT